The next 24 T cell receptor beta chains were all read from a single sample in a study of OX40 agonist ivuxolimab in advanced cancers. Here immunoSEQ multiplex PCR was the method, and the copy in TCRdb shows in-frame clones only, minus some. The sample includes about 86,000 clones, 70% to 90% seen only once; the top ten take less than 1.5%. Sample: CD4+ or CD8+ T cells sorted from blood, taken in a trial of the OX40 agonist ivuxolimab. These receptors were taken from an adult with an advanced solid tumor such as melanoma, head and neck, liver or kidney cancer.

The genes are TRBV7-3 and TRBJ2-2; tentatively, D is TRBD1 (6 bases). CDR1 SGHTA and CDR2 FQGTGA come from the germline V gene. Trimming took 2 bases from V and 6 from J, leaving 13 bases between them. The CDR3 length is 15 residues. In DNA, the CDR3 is TGTGCCAGCAGCTTAGCGGCAGGGGCGGCCGGGGAGCTGTTTTTT. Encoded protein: CASSLAAGAAGELFF.

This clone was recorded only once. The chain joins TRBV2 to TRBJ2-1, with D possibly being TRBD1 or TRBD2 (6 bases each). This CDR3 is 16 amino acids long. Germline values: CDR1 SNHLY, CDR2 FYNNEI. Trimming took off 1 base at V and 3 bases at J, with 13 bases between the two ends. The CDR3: CASSEEGGAFYNEQFF. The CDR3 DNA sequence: TGTGCCAGCAGTGAAGAGGGGGGAGCATTCTACAATGAGCAGTTCTTC. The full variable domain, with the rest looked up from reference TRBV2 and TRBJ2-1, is EPEVTQTPSHQVTQMGQEVILRCVPISNHLYFYWYRQILGQKVEFLVSFYNNEISEKSEIFDDQFSVERPDGSNFTLKIRSTKLEDSAMYFCASSEEGGAFYNEQFFGPGTRLTVL.

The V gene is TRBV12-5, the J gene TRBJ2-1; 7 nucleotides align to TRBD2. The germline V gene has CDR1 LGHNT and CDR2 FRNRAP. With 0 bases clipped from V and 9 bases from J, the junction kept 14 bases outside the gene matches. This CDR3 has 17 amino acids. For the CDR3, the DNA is TGTGCTAGTGGTTTGGTAGGGTTTGGGGGGGGAGTCGGTGAGCAGTTCTTC. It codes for CASGLVGFGGGVGEQFF. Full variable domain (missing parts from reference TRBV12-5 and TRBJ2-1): DARVTQTPRHKVTEMGQEVTMRCQPILGHNTVFWYRQTMMQGLELLAYFRNRAPLDDSGMPKDRFSAEMPDATLATLKIQPSEPRDSAVYFCASGLVGFGGGVGEQFFGPGTRLTVL.

Written as DNA, the CDR3 is TGTGCCAGCACCCTTAGCGGGGGGGCCCGGACGCAGTATTTT. It translates to CASTLSGGARTQYF. The rearrangement links TRBV28 to TRBJ2-3, with 11 nucleotides matching TRBD2. The CDR3 has 14 residues. V was pared by 7 bases and J by 9 bases, with 9 bases of the junction left unmatched. CDR1 and CDR2 (germline): MDHEN, SYDVKM.

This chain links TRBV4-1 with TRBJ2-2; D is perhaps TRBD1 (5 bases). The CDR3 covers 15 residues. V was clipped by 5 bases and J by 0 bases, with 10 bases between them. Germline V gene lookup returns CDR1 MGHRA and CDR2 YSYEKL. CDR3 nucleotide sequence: TGCGCCAGCAGCAAACAGGACCCGAACACCGGGGAGCTGTTTTTT. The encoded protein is CASSKQDPNTGELFF.

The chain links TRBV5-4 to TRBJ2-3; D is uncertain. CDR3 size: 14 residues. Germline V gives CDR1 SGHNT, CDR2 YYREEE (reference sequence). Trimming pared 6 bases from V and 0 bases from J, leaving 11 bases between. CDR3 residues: CASNPDQSTDTQYF. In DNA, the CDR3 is TGTGCCAGCAACCCGGACCAAAGCACAGATACGCAGTATTTT.

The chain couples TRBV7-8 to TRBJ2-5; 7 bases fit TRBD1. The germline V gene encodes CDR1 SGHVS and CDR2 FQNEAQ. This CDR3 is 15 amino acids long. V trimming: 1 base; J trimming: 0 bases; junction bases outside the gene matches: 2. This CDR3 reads CASSLGQGHQETQYF. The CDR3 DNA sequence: TGTGCCAGCAGCTTAGGACAGGGCCACCAAGAGACCCAGTACTTC.

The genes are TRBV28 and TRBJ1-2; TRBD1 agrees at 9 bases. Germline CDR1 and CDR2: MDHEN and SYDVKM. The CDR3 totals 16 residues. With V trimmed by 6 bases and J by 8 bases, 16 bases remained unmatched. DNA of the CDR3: TGTGCCAGCAGCCCTCCGGGGACAGGGCCAAAGAAGGGCTACACCTTC. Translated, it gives CASSPPGTGPKKGYTF.

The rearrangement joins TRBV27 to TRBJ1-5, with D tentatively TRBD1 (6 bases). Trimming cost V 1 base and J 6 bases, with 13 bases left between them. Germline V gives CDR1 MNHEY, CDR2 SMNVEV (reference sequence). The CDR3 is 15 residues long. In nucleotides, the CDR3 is TGTGCCAGCAGTTTATTACCCAGGGGTGGTCAGCCCCAGCATTTT. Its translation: CASSLLPRGGQPQHF.

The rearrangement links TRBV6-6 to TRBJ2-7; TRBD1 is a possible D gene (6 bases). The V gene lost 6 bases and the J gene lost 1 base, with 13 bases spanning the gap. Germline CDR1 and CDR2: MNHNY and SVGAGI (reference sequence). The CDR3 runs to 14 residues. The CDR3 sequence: CASRNRQESYEQYF. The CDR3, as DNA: TGTGCCAGCAGAAACAGACAGGAATCCTACGAGCAGTACTTC.

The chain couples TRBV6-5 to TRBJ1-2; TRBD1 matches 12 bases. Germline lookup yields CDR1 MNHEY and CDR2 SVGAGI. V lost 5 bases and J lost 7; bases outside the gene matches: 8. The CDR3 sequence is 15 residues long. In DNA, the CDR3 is TGTGCCAGCAGTCCATCCGGGACAGGGGGCCTTGGCTACACCTTC. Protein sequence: CASSPSGTGGLGYTF.

CDR3 in DNA: TGTGCCAGCAGTGCCGGACCCTCGCGGGAGCAGTACTTC. Translating it yields CASSAGPSREQYF. The gene calls are TRBV6-1 and TRBJ2-7, with unresolved D. Germline V CDR1 and CDR2: MNHNS, SASEGT. Trimming took 4 bases from V and 7 from J, leaving 14 bases between them. The CDR3 has 13 residues.

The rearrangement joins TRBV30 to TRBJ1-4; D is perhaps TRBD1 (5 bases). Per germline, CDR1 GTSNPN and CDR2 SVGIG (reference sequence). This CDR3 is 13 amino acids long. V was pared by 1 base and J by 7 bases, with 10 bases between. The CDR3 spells CAWSGREGEKLFF. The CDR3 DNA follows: TGTGCCTGGAGTGGCAGGGAGGGTGAAAAACTGTTTTTT.

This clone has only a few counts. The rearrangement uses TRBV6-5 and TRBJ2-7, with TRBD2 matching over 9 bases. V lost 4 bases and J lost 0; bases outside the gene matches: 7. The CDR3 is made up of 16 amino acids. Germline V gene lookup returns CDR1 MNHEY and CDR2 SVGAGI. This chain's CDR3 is CASSSISGGHSYEQYF. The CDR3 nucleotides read TGTGCCAGCAGTTCTATTAGCGGGGGCCACTCCTACGAGCAGTACTTC.

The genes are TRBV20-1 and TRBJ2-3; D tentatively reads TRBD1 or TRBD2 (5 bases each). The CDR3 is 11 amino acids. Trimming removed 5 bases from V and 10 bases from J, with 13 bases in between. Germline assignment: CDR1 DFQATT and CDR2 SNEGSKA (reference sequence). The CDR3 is CSAGGRGPQYF. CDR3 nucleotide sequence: TGCAGTGCTGGGGGTAGGGGTCCGCAGTATTTT.

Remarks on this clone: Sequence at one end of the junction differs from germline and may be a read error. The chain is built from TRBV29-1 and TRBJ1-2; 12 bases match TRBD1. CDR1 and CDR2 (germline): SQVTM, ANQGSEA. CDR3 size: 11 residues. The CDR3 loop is CSVGDRGHRSF. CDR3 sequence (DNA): TGCAGCGTCGGGGACAGGGGGCATAGATCCTTC. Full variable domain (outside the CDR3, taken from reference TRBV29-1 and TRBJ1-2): SAVISQKPSRDICQRGTSLTIQCQVDSQVTMMFWYRQQPGQSLTLIATANQGSEATYESGFVIDKFPISRPNLTFSTLTVSNMSPEDSSIYLCSVGDRGHRSFGSGTRLTVV.

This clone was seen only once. In nucleotides, the CDR3 is TGCAGCGTCAGGACTAGCGGGGATACGCAGTATTTT. It is translated as CSVRTSGDTQYF. J is TRBJ2-3 and V is TRBV29-1; TRBD2 matches 11 bases. The V gene's germline CDR1 is SQVTM and CDR2 ANQGSEA. The CDR3 has 12 amino acids. Trimming took 6 bases from V and 6 from J; bases not matched to a gene: 2.

The CDR3 reads CASSPVGRGGHNEQFF. The DNA for the CDR3 is TGCGCCAGCAGCCCCGTAGGGCGGGGGGGCCACAATGAGCAGTTCTTC. The genes are TRBV4-1 and TRBJ2-1; 9 bases match TRBD2. With 4 bases clipped from V and 5 bases from J, the junction kept 9 bases outside the gene matches. The germline gives CDR1 MGHRA, CDR2 YSYEKL. The CDR3 consists of 16 residues.

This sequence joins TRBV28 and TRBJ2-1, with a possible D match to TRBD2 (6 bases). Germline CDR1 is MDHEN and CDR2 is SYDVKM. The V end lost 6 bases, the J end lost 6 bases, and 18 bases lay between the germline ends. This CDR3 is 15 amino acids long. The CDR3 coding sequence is TGTGCCAGCAGGGTTAGCGGTTTCCTCACCAATGAGCAGTTCTTC. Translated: CASRVSGFLTNEQFF.

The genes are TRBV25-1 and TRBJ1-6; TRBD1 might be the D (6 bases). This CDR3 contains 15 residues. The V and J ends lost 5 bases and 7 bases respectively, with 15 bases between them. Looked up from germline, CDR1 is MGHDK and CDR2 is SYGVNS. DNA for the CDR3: TGTGCCAGCAGTTTGAGGGGGACGGGGAATTCACCCCTCCACTTT. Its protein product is CASSLRGTGNSPLHF.

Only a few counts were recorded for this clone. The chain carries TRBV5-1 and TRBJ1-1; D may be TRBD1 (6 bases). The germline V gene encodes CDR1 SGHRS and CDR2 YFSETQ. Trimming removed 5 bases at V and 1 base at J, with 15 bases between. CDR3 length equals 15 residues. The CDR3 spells CASSSGGQRNTEAFF. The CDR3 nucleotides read TGCGCCAGCAGTTCCGGCGGACAGAGGAACACTGAAGCTTTCTTT.

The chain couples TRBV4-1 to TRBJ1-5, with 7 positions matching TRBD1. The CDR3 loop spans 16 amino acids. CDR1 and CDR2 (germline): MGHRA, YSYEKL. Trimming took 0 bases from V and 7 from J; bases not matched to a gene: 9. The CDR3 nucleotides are TGCGCCAGCAGCCAAGATCCCTACAGGGGCGGACAGCCCCAGCATTTT. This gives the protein CASSQDPYRGGQPQHF.

CDR3 coding DNA: TGTGCCAGCAGCTTAGGGGTCGCAGGAATCATGAACACTGAAGCTTTCTTT. Translating gives CASSLGVAGIMNTEAFF. The V call is TRBV11-2, the J call TRBJ1-1; unclear D gene. The CDR3 consists of 17 residues. CDR1 and CDR2 from the germline V gene are SGHAT and FQNNGV. V lost 1 base to trimming and J lost 0 bases, with 15 bases between them.

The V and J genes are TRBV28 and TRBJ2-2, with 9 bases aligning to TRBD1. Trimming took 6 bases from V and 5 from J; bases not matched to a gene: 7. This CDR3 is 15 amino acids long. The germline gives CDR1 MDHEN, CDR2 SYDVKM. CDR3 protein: CASSQPGTGTGELFF. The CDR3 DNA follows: TGTGCCAGCAGCCAGCCAGGGACAGGGACCGGGGAGCTGTTTTTT.